This T cell receptor (beta chain) appears in the sequencing data of a study of blood T cell repertoires in COVID-19. About the research overall: Researchers got acute and convalescent COVID-19 samples from the United States, Italy and Spain.

Methods used by the authors: Estimates of nucleated cell counts were drawn from the amplification of reference gene primers. Assay used: immunoSEQ multiplex PCR; TCRdb lists only in-frame clones, some missing. V, J and clone size are those of that table, while D and trimming were read from the DNA. Found here are under 30,000 clones, around 86% of them singletons; the top ten hold approximately 7.5%. This CDR3 spans 17 amino acids. In germline, CDR1 is SGHTS, CDR2 YDEGEE. Trimming pared 1 base from V and 1 base from J, leaving 15 bases between. Sequenced input: peripheral blood. The receptor comes from a man aged 50 or older with active COVID-19. J is TRBJ1-3 and V is TRBV5-8; no reliable D call. In nucleotides, the CDR3 is TGTGCCAGCAGCTTGAACGGCAGGTTCATTTCTGGAAACACCATATATTTT. Translated, it gives CASSLNGRFISGNTIYF.